This passage covers 2 T cell receptor beta chains from one sample sequenced in a study of cytomegalovirus exposure and HLA in healthy donors. PCR amplification relied on 60 Vbeta primers (plus 13 Jbeta primers). Assay used: immunoSEQ multiplex PCR; TCRdb lists only in-frame clones, some missing. The listing contains some 110,000 clones. Sequencing was carried out using PBMCs. The receptors come from a man under 40 in good health and CMV-seronegative.

The chain uses TRBV10-3 and TRBJ2-2; TRBD2 aligns across 7 bases. Germline CDR1 ENHRY, CDR2 SYGVKD. This CDR3 is 12 amino acids long. Trimming took 9 bases from V and 6 from J; bases not matched to a gene: 4. The CDR3 DNA follows: TGTGCCATACTGGGAGGGGCCGGGGAGCTGTTTTTT. As protein: CAILGGAGELFF.

The CDR3 loop is CASSLFGQGVNEQFF. Written as DNA, the CDR3 is TGTGCCAGCAGCCTCTTTGGACAGGGGGTCAATGAGCAGTTCTTC. The rearrangement joins TRBV7-7 to TRBJ2-1, with 10 bases that match TRBD1. This CDR3 has 15 residues. Per germline, CDR1 SSHAT and CDR2 FNYEAQ (reference sequence). J lost 6 bases, V lost 5 bases, and 7 bases had no gene match. The whole variable domain, remainder taken from reference TRBV7-7 and TRBJ2-1, is GAGVSQSPRYKVTKRGQDVTLRCDPISSHATLYWYQQALGQGPEFLTYFNYEAQPDKSGLPSDRFSAERPEGSISTLTIQRTEQRDSAMYRCASSLFGQGVNEQFFGPGTRLTVL.